What follows are 11 T cell receptor beta chains derived from one specimen sequenced in a study of regulatory T cells in long-lasting Graves disease (dated by TCRdb to about 2021). This specimen's time point label, per the study, means: newly diagnosed GD, antithyroid drugs for less than 3 months. RNA was extracted from PBMCs in TRIzol for both TCR sequencing and RNA sequencing. Libraries were prepared through multiplex PCR. Reads for this sample came from an Illumina HiSeq 4000. iRepertoire HTBI primers and Arm-PCR amplification of CDR3 regions were used to construct TCR beta libraries. TCRdb trimmed the raw reads at Q25, called clones with MiXCR and kept productive beta chains. Each entry is one CDR3 protein sequence, shown with its most common DNA and genes. The sample has almost 450,000 distinct CDR3 sequences on record, about a sixth of them singletons. Clones ranked in the top ten supply about 10% of the sample.

In addition, the sample was reused for a study of T cells in Graves' hyperthyroidism and ophthalmopathy.

The sample consisted of peripheral blood mononuclear cells (PBMCs), taken at new diagnosis, from a patient treated with antithyroid drugs. These receptors all come from a woman aged 25-40 years with Graves disease. Donor details come from another sample of the same person, matched by shared clones.

Many counts were recorded for this clonotype. The chain recombines TRBV2 with TRBJ2-7; weak D call: TRBD1 (6 bases). Germline V gives CDR1 SNHLY, CDR2 FYNNEI. The length of the CDR3 is 14 residues. Trimming left V 9 bases short and J 0 bases short, with 15 bases between. The CDR3 sequence is CASSRQDNSYEQYF. CDR3 nucleotide sequence: TGTGCCAGTTCTAGACAGGATAACTCCTACGAGCAGTACTTC.

The sample holds many counts of this clonotype. The CDR3 coding sequence is TGTGCCAGCAGTTACTCGCGGGGATCCACTGAAGCTTTCTTT. It is translated as CASSYSRGSTEAFF. The genes are TRBV6-5 and TRBJ1-1; no clear D gene. CDR3 size: 14 residues. Germline V gene data show CDR1 as MNHEY and CDR2 as SVGAGI. Trimming took off 0 bases at V and 4 bases at J, with 9 bases between the two ends.

The genes are TRBV6-1 and TRBJ2-3; 10 bases align to TRBD1. This CDR3 region has 15 residues. Germline assignment: CDR1 MNHNS and CDR2 SASEGT. V trimming: 6 bases; J trimming: 0 bases; junction bases outside the gene matches: 3. CDR3: CASSGQGGSTDTQYF. The DNA of the CDR3 is TGTGCCAGCAGCGGACAGGGGGGTAGCACAGATACGCAGTATTTT.

In its sample, this clonotype was seen many times. The genes are TRBV15 and TRBJ2-3; tentative D call: TRBD1 (5 bases). The CDR3 covers 14 residues. V was cut by 3 bases and J by 6 bases, with 13 bases left in between. CDR1 and CDR2 from the germline V gene are LNHNV and YYDKDF (reference sequence). The CDR3 nucleotides read TGTGCCACCAGCAGGGCAGGGCAGGAGGATACGCAGTATTTT. It translates to CATSRAGQEDTQYF.

This clonotype appeared many times. V gene TRBV30 combines with J gene TRBJ2-1; 9 nucleotides align to TRBD2. Trimming took 1 base from V and 6 from J; bases not matched to a gene: 7. This CDR3 region has 15 residues. The germline V gene has CDR1 GTSNPN and CDR2 SVGIG (reference sequence). The CDR3 spells CAWSGRWREGNEQFF. The CDR3, as DNA: TGTGCCTGGAGTGGTCGGTGGCGGGAGGGCAATGAGCAGTTCTTC. Together with reference TRBV30 and TRBJ2-1, the CDR3 gives the full variable domain: SQTIHQWPATLVQPVGSPLSLECTVEGTSNPNLYWYRQAAGRGLQLLFYSVGIGQISSEVPQNLSASRPQDRQFILSSKKLLLSDSGFYLCAWSGRWREGNEQFFGPGTRLTVL.

The genes are TRBV5-1 and TRBJ2-5; 10 bases map to TRBD2. Germline V CDR1 and CDR2: SGHRS, YFSETQ. Losses at the gene ends were 4 bases for V and 5 bases for J; bases not matched to a gene: 8. This CDR3 is built from 15 residues. CDR3 amino acids: CASSPTSGKGETQYF. In DNA, the CDR3 is TGCGCCAGCAGCCCTACTAGCGGGAAGGGGGAGACCCAGTACTTC.

As for this clonotype: Only one base separates this from a far larger clonotype, so it likely reflects a read error. V and J are TRBV27 and TRBJ2-1; 10 nucleotides align to TRBD2. The DNA matches TRBJ2-5 better at its end, which makes the J call doubtful. The CDR3 spans 14 residues. Germline V gene data show CDR1 as MNHEY and CDR2 as SMNVEV (reference sequence). The CDR3 coding sequence is TGTGCCAGCGGCCTAGCGGGGGCCCAAGGGACCCAGTACTTC. This sequence encodes CASGLAGAQGTQYF.

A remark on this clonotype: Given a much more abundant clone one base away, this may be a read error. The chain carries TRBV20-1 and TRBJ2-7; no clear D. The CDR3 is made up of 11 amino acids. V was pared by 6 bases and J by 7 bases, with 13 bases between. The germline V gene has CDR1 DFQATT and CDR2 SNEGSKA (reference sequence). The CDR3 here is CSAQVWNEQYF. The DNA for the CDR3 is TGCAGTGCCCAAGTCTGGAATGAGCAGTACTTC.

This clonotype was observed at least ten times. One end of the junction varies from germline; a read error may be responsible. This chain connects TRBV12-3 or TRBV12-4 to TRBJ2-7, with D maybe TRBD2 (5 bases). The CDR3 runs to 14 residues. CDR3 nucleotides: TGTGCCAGCAGTTTAGGAGGGTTCTCCCACGAGCAGTACTTC. Translation: CASSLGGFSHEQYF.

This clonotype was seen only a few times. The chain joins TRBV5-1 to TRBJ1-1; D possibly corresponds to TRBD1 (6 bases). The V gene's germline CDR1 is SGHRS and CDR2 YFSETQ. Trimming left V 5 bases short and J 0 bases short, with 11 bases between. The CDR3 runs to 14 residues. In nucleotides, the CDR3 is TGCGCCAGCAGGGACAGAAACATGAACACTGAAGCTTTCTTT. Its protein product is CASRDRNMNTEAFF. The full variable domain, rest sourced from reference TRBV5-1 and TRBJ1-1, is KAGVTQTPRYLIKTRGQQVTLSCSPISGHRSVSWYQQTPGQGLQFLFEYFSETQRNKGNFPGRFSGRQFSNSRSEMNVSTLELGDSALYLCASRDRNMNTEAFFGQGTRLTVV.

This clonotype was counted at least ten times. V usage is TRBV3-1 and J usage is TRBJ1-4; the D gene is possibly TRBD1 (5 bases). The CDR3 length is 16 residues. V lost 0 bases and J lost 8, with 16 bases in between. Germline V gene sequence: CDR1 LGHDT, CDR2 YNNKEL (reference sequence). CDR3 in DNA: TGTGCCAGCAGCCAAGATATACAAGGGGTGGTCGAAAAACTGTTTTTT. Translation: CASSQDIQGVVEKLFF.